This record concerns one T cell receptor (beta chain) sequence. The target of this receptor is not known. TCRdb records NextSeq 550 as the sequencer. The Human TCR Profiling Kit (MiLaboratory) was used to make UMI-labeled 5' RACE TRB cDNA libraries. cDNA synthesis used the entire amount of extracted RNA, and PCR amplification then used the entire amount of cDNA produced. The libraries were made side by side, with each library going through the same number of PCR cycles. The paper's processing steps were these. With a requirement of at least two reads per UMI, MIGEC and MiXCR extracted about 50,000 +/- 10,000 unique UMI-labeled TRB cDNA molecules per library. Each library averaged about 37,000 +/- 9,700 functional in-frame TRB CDR3 nucleotide clonotypes without stop codons. After downsampling to 5000 UMI-labeled TRB molecules per sample, diversity metrics, including normalized Shannon-Wiener and Chao1, were computed in VDJtools. VDJtools was used to calculate clonotype-size-weighted physicochemical properties of the central five CDR3 residues, namely interaction energy, strength, volume and Kidera factor 4. Reads reprocessed by TCRdb are summarized as one entry per CDR3 protein sequence, and DNA is absent. The V and J calls reflect TCRdb's pipeline rather than the authors' work. Per the sample table, the count is some 130,000 distinct CDR3 sequences. The ten largest clones capture 0.4% to 0.45% of the sample.

CDR1 and CDR2 are read off the germline V gene (reference sequence) as LNHDA and SQIVND. The CDR3 goes from the cysteine to the phenylalanine over 16 residues. No DNA sequence was recorded. This sample stems from a study of CXCR3-negative and CXCR3-positive naive CD8 T cells (dated by TCRdb to about 2019). Background for the entire study: In total, some 140 million TRB reads were obtained, which works out to roughly 1.5 +/- 0.3 million reads per library. The diversity and physicochemical repertoire analyses included about a dozen donors pooled from two independent experiments. The TRBV-TRBJ cluster analysis covered naive subsets from several donors and memory cells from 3 donors.

Each CD8+ T cell subset was flow-sorted in triplicate, with approximately 300,000 cells per subset placed directly into RLT lysis buffer. To keep memory contaminants out, a stringent definition of naive CD8+ T cells was applied: CD45RO-CCR7+CD27+CD95-. Peripheral blood mononuclear cells were isolated from buffy coats by standard density gradient centrifugation. A FACSAria III was used to flow-sort naive CD8+ T cells into CXCR3-negative and CXCR3-positive populations. Total RNA was extracted from sorted cells with an RNeasy Mini Kit. The study at large found these results: Comparably high repertoire diversity was found in both naive subsets, whereas much lower repertoire diversity was found in memory CD8+ T cells. Compared with CXCR3-negative naive cells, CXCR3-positive naive cells had TRB CDR3s with higher hydrophobicity (lower Kidera factor 4), lower energy, and higher strength and volume indices. CXCR3 expression partially decreased after cryopreservation, so most assays used freshly isolated PBMCs. Similar TRBV-TRBJ usage was shown by naive CXCR3-negative and CXCR3-positive cells from the same donor, whereas distinct patterns were shown by memory cells. Because surface CD5, which is linked to self-reactivity in mice, was comparable between the naive subsets, TCR interaction strength was also inferred from the physicochemical properties of TRB CDR3s.

This sequence originates from a human donor in good health. Some clones in this sample may be carry-over from other donors' samples. The sequence is built from TRBV19 and TRBJ1-1; the D gene TCRdb calls, TRBD1, cannot be checked with no DNA. The sequencing input was naive CXCR3+ CD8+ T cells from blood. Sample cell subset or site, as interpreted from the label and publication: CD45RO-CCR7+CD27+CD95- naive CD8+ T cells expressing CXCR3 (TNR3+). The CDR3 loop reads CASTRDRNSADTEAFF.